This T cell receptor beta chain appears in the sequencing data of a study of blood T cell repertoires in COVID-19. Whole-study context: Nucleic acid was either cDNA or gDNA, and it came from T cells, B-cell-depleted T cells, or PBMCs.

The protocol was immunoSEQ multiplex PCR, while the TCRdb copy is restricted to in-frame clones and leaves out a portion. Of roughly 200,000 clones listed, roughly 79% are singletons. Germline CDR1 MDHEN, CDR2 SYDVKM. The CDR3 runs 15 residues. Trimming cost V 6 bases and J 3 bases; bases outside gene matches: 6. This receptor was taken from a woman between 40 and 55 years old with COVID-19, enrolled during active disease. The source material was peripheral blood. This rearrangement joins TRBV28 to TRBJ1-4, with 8 bases lining up with TRBD1. CDR3 bases: TGTGCCAGCAGCGCGACAGGGGCCCCTAATGAAAAACTGTTTTTT. It encodes CASSATGAPNEKLFF.